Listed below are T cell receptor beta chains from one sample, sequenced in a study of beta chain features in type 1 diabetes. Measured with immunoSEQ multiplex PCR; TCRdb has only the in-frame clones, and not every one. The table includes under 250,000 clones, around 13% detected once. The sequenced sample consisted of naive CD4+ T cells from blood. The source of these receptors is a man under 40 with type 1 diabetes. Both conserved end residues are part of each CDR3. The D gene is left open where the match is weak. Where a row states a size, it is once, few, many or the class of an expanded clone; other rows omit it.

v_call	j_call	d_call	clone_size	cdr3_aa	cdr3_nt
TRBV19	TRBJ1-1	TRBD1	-	CASRDRMNTEAFF	TGTGCCAGTAGGGACAGGATGAACACTGAAGCTTTCTTT
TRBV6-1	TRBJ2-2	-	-	CASSVAGSGTGELFF	TGTGCCAGCAGTGTGGCAGGGTCGGGCACCGGGGAGCTGTTTTTT
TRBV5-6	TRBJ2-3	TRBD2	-	CASSLARLAGIDTQYF	TGTGCCAGCAGCTTGGCTAGACTAGCGGGAATCGATACGCAGTATTTT
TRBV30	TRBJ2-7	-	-	CASSGGPYEQYF	TGTGCCTCCTCAGGGGGGCCCTACGAGCAGTACTTC
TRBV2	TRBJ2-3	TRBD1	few	CASFRQGADTQYF	TGTGCCAGCTTTAGACAGGGCGCAGATACGCAGTATTTT
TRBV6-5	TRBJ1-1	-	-	CASGRVNTEAFF	TGTGCCAGCGGCAGGGTGAACACTGAAGCTTTCTTT
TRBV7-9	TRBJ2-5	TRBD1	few	CASSRNSGQVETQYF	TGTGCCAGCAGCCGAAATAGTGGACAGGTAGAGACCCAGTACTTC
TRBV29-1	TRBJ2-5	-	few	CSVERGSKVETQYF	TGCAGCGTTGAAAGGGGCAGCAAGGTGGAGACCCAGTACTTC
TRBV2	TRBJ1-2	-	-	CASSDQDYGYTF	TGTGCCAGCAGTGACCAGGATTATGGCTACACCTTC
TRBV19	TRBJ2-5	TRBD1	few	CATRDRGEGRGYF	TGTGCCACCAGGGACAGGGGTGAGGGTCGCGGCTACTTC
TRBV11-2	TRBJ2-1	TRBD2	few	CASSSGGSSYNEQFF	TGTGCCAGCAGCTCCGGGGGGAGCTCCTACAATGAGCAGTTCTTC
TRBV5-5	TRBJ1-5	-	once	CASSGGGRVGDQPQHF	TGTGCCAGCAGCGGCGGGGGGAGGGTGGGTGATCAGCCCCAGCATTTT
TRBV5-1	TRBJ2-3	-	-	CASSETGSTDTQYF	TGCGCCAGCAGCGAAACAGGGAGCACAGATACGCAGTATTTT
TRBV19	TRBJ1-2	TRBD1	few	CASCDRGRQAYGYTF	TGTGCCAGTTGCGACAGGGGGCGCCAGGCCTATGGCTACACCTTC
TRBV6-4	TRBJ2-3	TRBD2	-	CASRRTSGGASTDTQYF	TGTGCCAGCAGAAGGACTAGCGGGGGCGCTAGCACAGATACGCAGTATTTT
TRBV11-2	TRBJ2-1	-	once	CASSLQIASGDEQFF	TGTGCCAGCAGCTTACAAATCGCAAGCGGCGATGAGCAGTTCTTC
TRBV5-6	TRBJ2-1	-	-	CASSLVELKGAGNEQFF	TGTGCCAGCAGCTTGGTGGAGTTGAAAGGGGCAGGCAATGAGCAGTTCTTC
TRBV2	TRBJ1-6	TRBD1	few	CASSKGNPGQGALHF	TGTGCCAGCAGTAAAGGCAACCCGGGACAGGGAGCCCTCCACTTT
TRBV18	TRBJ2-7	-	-	CASSSLSGQEEQYF	TGTGCCAGCTCATCATTATCTGGGCAAGAGGAGCAGTACTTC
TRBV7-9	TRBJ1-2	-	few	CASSSARSNYGYTF	TGTGCCAGCAGCTCCGCCAGGTCTAACTATGGCTACACCTTC
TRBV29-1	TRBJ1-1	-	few	CSVESTANTEAFF	TGCAGCGTTGAATCGACAGCGAACACTGAAGCTTTCTTT
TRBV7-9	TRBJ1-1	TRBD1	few	CASSLTDRATQKAFF	TGTGCCAGCAGCCTCACGGACAGGGCCACACAGAAAGCTTTCTTT
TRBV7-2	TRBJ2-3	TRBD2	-	CASSLALAGATDTQYF	TGTGCCAGCAGCTTAGCGTTAGCGGGCGCCACAGATACGCAGTATTTT
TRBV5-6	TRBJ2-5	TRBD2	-	CASSGETSGRGETQYF	TGTGCCAGCAGCGGGGAGACTAGCGGGAGAGGAGAGACCCAGTACTTC
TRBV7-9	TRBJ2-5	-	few	CASSQGESKTQYF	TGTGCCAGCAGTCAAGGGGAATCAAAGACCCAGTACTTC
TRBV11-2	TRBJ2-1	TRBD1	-	CASSSPGTGGLRNEQFF	TGTGCCAGCAGCTCCCCCGGGACAGGGGGTCTACGCAATGAGCAGTTCTTC
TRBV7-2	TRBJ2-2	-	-	CASSLGPGRNTGELFF	TGTGCCAGCAGCTTAGGTCCGGGGAGGAACACCGGGGAGCTGTTTTTT
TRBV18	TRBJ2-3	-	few	CASSPPSATSTDTQYF	TGTGCCAGCTCGCCTCCTTCTGCAACTAGCACAGATACGCAGTATTTT
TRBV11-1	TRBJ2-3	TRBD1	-	CASSATGGRTDTQYF	TGTGCCAGCAGCGCAACAGGGGGCCGCACAGATACGCAGTATTTT
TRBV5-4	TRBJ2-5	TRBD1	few	CASSSGGRLETQYF	TGTGCCAGCAGCTCAGGGGGCAGGTTAGAGACCCAGTACTTC
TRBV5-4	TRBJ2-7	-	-	CASSLEGRPEQYF	TGTGCCAGCAGCTTAGAAGGGAGGCCCGAGCAGTACTTC
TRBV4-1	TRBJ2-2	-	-	CASRRELSPGELFF	TGCGCCAGCAGAAGGGAGTTATCCCCCGGGGAGCTGTTTTTT
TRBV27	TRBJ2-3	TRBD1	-	CTSGTDSTDTQYF	TGCACCTCCGGGACAGATAGCACAGATACGCAGTATTTT
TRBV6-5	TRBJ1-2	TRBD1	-	CASSRTWDSHGYTF	TGTGCCAGCAGCCGGACTTGGGACAGTCATGGCTACACCTTC
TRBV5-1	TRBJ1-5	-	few	CASSLATDSPQHF	TGCGCCAGCAGCTTGGCCACGGACAGTCCCCAGCATTTT
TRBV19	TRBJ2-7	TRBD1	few	CASTPGTGSSYEQYF	TGTGCCAGTACCCCAGGGACAGGGAGCTCCTACGAGCAGTACTTC
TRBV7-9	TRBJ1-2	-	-	CASSLMTGDYGYTF	TGTGCCAGCAGCCTAATGACGGGGGACTATGGCTACACCTTC